These 24 T cell receptor beta chains were all obtained from the same sample, sequenced in a study of T cell changes during pregnancy in multiple sclerosis. Clones were read by immunoSEQ multiplex PCR, and TCRdb kept only the in-frame ones, dropping some. The data show roughly 5,200 clones, roughly four fifths seen once. Sequencing used CD8+ T cells from peripheral blood mononuclear cells, obtained in the second trimester of pregnancy. These receptors came from a female donor in good health, enrolled as a control in a pregnancy study.

V gene TRBV30 combines with J gene TRBJ2-1; perhaps TRBD2 as D (5 bases). The V gene's germline CDR1 is GTSNPN and CDR2 SVGIG (reference sequence). The CDR3 length is 15 residues. V shed 0 bases and J shed 10 bases, with 19 bases lying between them. CDR3 residues: CAWSVGSAGTVEQFF. The CDR3 nucleotides are TGTGCCTGGAGTGTCGGTAGCGCGGGCACAGTGGAGCAGTTCTTC.

On this clone itself: Since a much larger clone is just one base distant, this may be a read error. This chain joins TRBV9 and TRBJ1-4, with unresolved D. CDR3 length: 15 amino acids. Germline V gene sequence: CDR1 SGDLS, CDR2 YYNGEE. V lost 4 bases and J lost 7, with 17 bases in between. The CDR3 protein is CASSPSLGDSEKLFF. The CDR3 coding sequence is TGTGCCAGCAGCCCCTCCTTGGGAGATAGTGAAAAACTGTTTTTT. The entire variable domain, with the rest obtained from reference TRBV9 and TRBJ1-4, is as follows: DSGVTQTPKHLITATGQRVTLRCSPRSGDLSVYWYQQSLDQGLQFLIQYYNGEERAKGNILERFSAQQFPDLHSELNLSSLELGDSALYFCASSPSLGDSEKLFFGSGTQLSVL.

The V and J genes are TRBV19 and TRBJ2-7; 7 nucleotides align to TRBD1. CDR1 and CDR2 (germline): LNHDA, SQIVND (reference sequence). This CDR3 is built from 15 residues. The trim removed 5 bases at V and 4 bases at J, leaving 11 bases unmatched. Here the CDR3 reads CASSFRTGAFYEQYF. CDR3 bases: TGTGCCAGTAGTTTCAGGACAGGCGCCTTTTACGAGCAGTACTTC.

This clone counts as medium-sized. The V call is TRBV27, the J call TRBJ2-7; 9 positions agree with TRBD1. Germline V gives CDR1 MNHEY, CDR2 SMNVEV (reference sequence). The V gene end was trimmed by 6 bases and the J gene end by 7 bases; junction bases not matched to a gene: 4. The length of the CDR3 is 12 residues. CDR3 residues: CASRQGANEQYF. Here the CDR3 DNA reads TGTGCCAGCAGACAGGGGGCGAATGAGCAGTACTTC.

This sequence joins TRBV2 and TRBJ2-2, with TRBD1 matching 7 bases. The CDR3 extends over 13 amino acids. Looked up from germline, CDR1 is SNHLY and CDR2 is FYNNEI. J lost 6 bases, V lost 10 bases, and 8 bases had no gene match. The CDR3 region has the DNA TGTGCCACCCAGACAGGGTGGGCCGGGGAGCTGTTTTTT. This sequence encodes CATQTGWAGELFF.

The chain couples TRBV4-1 to TRBJ2-7, with 10 bases lining up with TRBD1. With V trimmed by 5 bases and J by 0 bases, 4 bases remained unmatched. The CDR3 extends over 15 amino acids. In germline, CDR1 is MGHRA, CDR2 YSYEKL. CDR3 sequence reads: CASSDRQGASYEQYF. The CDR3 DNA sequence: TGCGCCAGCAGCGACCGACAGGGGGCCTCCTACGAGCAGTACTTC.

The V gene is TRBV7-6, the J gene TRBJ1-1; a possible D gene is TRBD1 (6 bases). Germline CDR1 is SGHVS and CDR2 is FNYEAQ. The CDR3 is 14 residues long. Trimming removed 5 bases from V and 1 base from J, with 11 bases in between. Here the CDR3 reads CASSPGHENTEAFF. CDR3 DNA: TGTGCCAGCAGCCCGGGACATGAGAACACTGAAGCTTTCTTT. Looking up the rest from reference TRBV7-6 and TRBJ1-1 gives the full variable domain: GAGVSQSPRYKVTKRGQDVALRCDPISGHVSLYWYRQALGQGPEFLTYFNYEAQQDKSGLPNDRFSAERPEGSISTLTIQRTEQRDSAMYRCASSPGHENTEAFFGQGTRLTVV.

V usage is TRBV6-1 and J usage is TRBJ2-1; 9 bases map to TRBD2. The CDR3 has 15 amino acids. The germline V gene has CDR1 MNHNS and CDR2 SASEGT. The V and J ends lost 1 base and 6 bases, in that order; junction bases with no gene match: 4. In DNA, the CDR3 is TGTGCCAGCAGTGAAGGGCGGGAGGGTAGCAATGAGCAGTTCTTC. Protein sequence: CASSEGREGSNEQFF.

This chain links TRBV27 with TRBJ2-7, with 7 positions matching TRBD1. The CDR3 consists of 15 residues. Germline V gives CDR1 MNHEY, CDR2 SMNVEV (reference sequence). V shed 2 bases and J 0 bases; nucleotides not matched to a gene: 4. CDR3 loop: CASSLPRQGSYEQYF. The DNA of the CDR3 is TGTGCCAGCAGTTTACCCAGACAGGGCTCCTACGAGCAGTACTTC.

V and J are TRBV6-4 and TRBJ2-6; D is possibly TRBD1 (5 bases). The CDR3 totals 15 residues. Germline lookup yields CDR1 MRHNA and CDR2 SNTAGT. Trimming removed 2 bases from V and 0 bases from J, with 5 bases in between. CDR3 protein: CASSDGHSGANVLTF. CDR3 DNA: TGTGCCAGCAGTGACGGACACTCTGGGGCCAACGTCCTGACTTTC.

The gene calls are TRBV4-3 and TRBJ1-3; no firm D call. V was pared by 0 bases and J by 0 bases, with 9 bases between. The CDR3 extends over 16 amino acids. Germline V gives CDR1 LGHNA, CDR2 YSLEER. For the CDR3, the DNA is TGCGCCAGCAGCCAAGATGCGGGAAACTCTGGAAACACCATATATTTT. Protein sequence: CASSQDAGNSGNTIYF.

This clone is labeled medium-sized. The V call is TRBV6-1, the J call TRBJ2-7; TRBD2 aligns across 9 bases. The J segment lost 0 bases and the V segment lost 2 bases, leaving 2 bases of the junction unmatched. Germline lookup yields CDR1 MNHNS and CDR2 SASEGT. The CDR3 is made up of 15 amino acids. The CDR3 is CASSELAGSSYEQYF. The DNA of the CDR3 is TGTGCCAGCAGTGAACTAGCGGGGTCCTCCTACGAGCAGTACTTC.

The CDR3 protein is CASRATGSYGYTF. The CDR3 nucleotides read TGTGCCAGCAGGGCGACAGGTAGCTATGGCTACACCTTC. The chain combines TRBV6-5 with TRBJ1-2; possible D gene TRBD1, 6 bases. The V end lost 6 bases, the J end lost 4 bases, and 12 bases lay between the germline ends. The CDR3 spans 13 residues. Germline V gene data show CDR1 as MNHEY and CDR2 as SVGAGI.

This chain links TRBV27 with TRBJ2-3; possible D gene TRBD2, 7 bases. The CDR3 contains 15 residues. Germline CDR1 is MNHEY and CDR2 is SMNVEV (reference sequence). The ends were cut back, 5 bases at V and 6 bases at J, with 18 bases in the middle. The CDR3 is CASSLATRGGDTQYF. In DNA form, the CDR3 reads TGTGCCAGCAGTCTGGCGACTAGGGGGGGGGATACGCAGTATTTT.

The rearrangement links TRBV4-3 to TRBJ1-2; 7 bases align to TRBD1. V lost 4 bases to trimming and J lost 2 bases; unmatched junction nucleotides: 4. The CDR3 is made up of 14 amino acids. Germline CDR1 and CDR2: LGHNA and YSLEER. The CDR3: CASSPYRGNYGYTF. The CDR3 bases are TGCGCCAGCAGCCCATACAGGGGAAACTATGGCTACACCTTC.

This chain links TRBV6-4 with TRBJ2-1, with 14 positions matching TRBD2. The V gene end was trimmed by 3 bases and the J gene end by 9 bases; junction bases not matched to a gene: 7. Per the germline V gene, CDR1 is MRHNA and CDR2 is SNTAGT. The CDR3 sequence is 16 residues long. CDR3 nucleotides: TGTGCCAGCAGTGAGGCCGCTGGGACTAGCGGGGGTGAGCAGTTCTTC. Protein: CASSEAAGTSGGEQFF.

The chain recombines TRBV6-1 with TRBJ1-2; D remains ambiguous. Germline V lookup: CDR1 MNHNS, CDR2 SASEGT. V gave up 7 bases and J gave up 8 bases, with 17 bases separating them. This CDR3 contains 13 residues. This chain's CDR3 is CASIAADVMGYTF. For the CDR3, the DNA is TGTGCCAGCATAGCGGCGGACGTTATGGGCTACACCTTC.

J is TRBJ2-5 and V is TRBV5-6, with D possibly TRBD2 on 5 matching bases. V lost 0 bases and J lost 1, with 10 bases in between. Germline CDR1 SGHDT, CDR2 YYEEEE. The CDR3 spans 15 residues. The CDR3: CASSLERESQETQYF. In nucleotides, the CDR3 is TGTGCCAGCAGCTTGGAGAGGGAGTCCCAAGAGACCCAGTACTTC.

The chain recombines TRBV27 with TRBJ1-2, with a weak D call TRBD1 (5 bases). Germline loops: CDR1 MNHEY, CDR2 SMNVEV (reference sequence). V lost 5 bases and J lost 2, with 9 bases in between. The CDR3 is made up of 13 amino acids. Written as DNA, the CDR3 is TGTGCCAGCAGTGTTACAGGAAACTATGGCTACACCTTC. Its protein product is CASSVTGNYGYTF.

The chain is built from TRBV5-5 and TRBJ1-1; D is undetermined. The V and J ends lost 0 bases and 4 bases respectively, with 13 bases between them. This CDR3 comprises 15 residues. Germline CDR1 SGHKS, CDR2 YYEKEE (reference sequence). In nucleotides, the CDR3 is TGTGCCAGCAGCTTGGAAGGAGGGTCGGGCACTGAAGCTTTCTTT. Its translation: CASSLEGGSGTEAFF.

The chain recombines TRBV7-3 with TRBJ1-5; D possibly corresponds to TRBD1 (6 bases). The V and J ends lost 2 bases and 7 bases respectively, with 12 bases between them. Germline assignment: CDR1 SGHTA and CDR2 FQGTGA. This CDR3 is 14 amino acids long. In nucleotides, the CDR3 is TGTGCCAGCAGCTTATTGGGAGGGGGGCAGCCCCAGCATTTT. Amino acid sequence: CASSLLGGGQPQHF.

The V and J genes are TRBV30 and TRBJ1-1; D uncertain. V was cut by 5 bases and J by 2 bases, with 12 bases left in between. Germline loops: CDR1 GTSNPN, CDR2 SVGIG (reference sequence). The CDR3 is made up of 13 amino acids. In DNA, the CDR3 is TGTGCCTGGGCACAGACCCCTAACACTGAAGCTTTCTTT. It yields the protein CAWAQTPNTEAFF.

This clone was seen a few times. The chain is built from TRBV27 and TRBJ2-7, with 12 positions matching TRBD2. V lost 2 bases, J lost 2 bases, and 1 base stayed unmatched. This CDR3 spans 15 amino acids. CDR1 is MNHEY and CDR2 is SMNVEV in the germline V gene (reference sequence). The CDR3 nucleotides are TGTGCCAGCAGTTTACGACTAGCGGGAGCCTACGAGCAGTACTTC. Its translation is CASSLRLAGAYEQYF.

This clone has only one observation. This chain links TRBV6-6 with TRBJ2-3; 8 bases fit TRBD1. Germline-derived CDR1 and CDR2 are MNHNY and SVGAGI (reference sequence). The CDR3 runs 14 residues. The trim removed 5 bases at V and 3 bases at J, leaving 4 bases unmatched. CDR3 loop: CASSRTGSTDTQYF. The CDR3 nucleotides read TGTGCCAGCAGTAGGACAGGGTCGACAGATACGCAGTATTTT.